This TCR beta chain stems from a study of blood T cells in healthy people across ages (dated by TCRdb to between 2015 and 2016). Turning to the overall study: In model experiments, template switching captured about one uniquely barcoded TCR beta cDNA molecule for every two T cells. Age-related changes in TCR beta repertoire diversity were measured in the study by deep sequencing normalized with unique cDNA molecular identifiers. The donors were divided into four age groups: young (average around 16 years), middle-aged (around 41), aged (about 60) and long-lived (around 87). For two donors (one aged 18 to 29 and one aged 80 or older), the study analyzed two additional independent replicas of 1 million unique cDNA reads from the same blood draw. Overall results and qualifications from the work: Estimates of total diversity based on one million sequenced T cells were considered lower bounds and underestimates. The CMV infection status of donors was not known, potentially confounding age-related changes in expanded clonotypes. The percentage of naive T cells measured by flow cytometry correlated strongly with observed TCR beta diversity. Compared with the aged group, the long-lived group had more naive CD4+ T cells, fewer expanded clones and increased TCR diversity, suggesting age selection. Bulk unsorted PBMC profiling prevented conclusive comparison of naive and antigen-experienced compartments. Observed TCR beta diversity per million T cells fell roughly linearly with age, and a significant reduction was already apparent by age around 40.

Trimming costs V 3 bases and J 7 bases, and their ends lie 6 bases apart. The CDR3 spans 11 residues, from the cysteine through the phenylalanine. Only CDR3 DNA remains: 33 bases, in frame from the first base. For this clonotype: Its recognized antigen is unknown. Base-call qualities are not available, and no considerably larger clone is one nucleotide away.

The approximately 41 donors, aged 6 to 90 years, were systemically healthy Caucasian individuals from Russia. Each donor gave 9.5 to 10 milliliters of peripheral blood, drawn into EDTA-treated Vacutainer tubes. Ficoll-Paque density-gradient centrifugation was used to isolate PBMCs, with at least 6.5 million per sample. Trizol reagent was used to extract total RNA from the PBMCs, yielding at least 6 micrograms per sample. For every donor, flow cytometry on a PBMC aliquot measured the percentage of naive CD45RAhigh/CD27high T cells. Receptor amplification or capture employed 5' RACE. The sequencer was an Illumina HiSeq 2500. A second PCR of roughly 6 to 11 cycles was run with a J-beta primer mix and a sample-barcoded 5' primer. A template-switch 5' adaptor carrying 12 random nucleotides introduced a unique molecular identifier onto each TCR beta cDNA molecule. Each sample yielded at least 3 million CDR3-containing paired-end reads. All of the RNA was converted into first-strand cDNA using the Mint cDNA synthesis kit, with a TRBC-specific oligonucleotide serving as the primer. Following uracil-DNA glycosylase treatment, all cDNA underwent a first 18-cycle PCR with the universal primers M1SS and BC2_uni_R. Turning to the authors' computational methods: For normalization, 1 million high-quality reads, each with a distinct molecular identifier, were randomly selected from each sample. Instead of being binned into consensus sequences, reads that shared molecular identifiers were thrown out. MiTCR, run with a Q25 quality threshold and the strictest error-elimination algorithm, handled CDR3 identification, clonotype clustering and error correction. A nonparametric unseen species model with Euler transformation was used to estimate lower-bound total TCR beta diversity. TCRdb reprocessed the public reads (quality trimming at Q25 with fastp, clone calling with MiXCR) and kept in-frame beta chains. Every entry covers one CDR3 protein and lists the most common genes and DNA from its rows. The authors' filters were not applied to this entry. The sample table contains about 570,000 distinct CDR3 sequences; only one count was recorded for about 29% of them. The top ten clonotypes cover approximately 3.6% of the sample.

Separately, the same data were catalogued under a study of T cells of mothers and their children. The second publication reports: Donors were nine systemically healthy Caucasian individuals: three mothers and their six children. cDNA synthesis used all of the extracted RNA, with around 1.4 ug of RNA in each 15 ul reaction. In the second PCR, the M1S primer introduced both the sample barcodes and 2-4 random nucleotides. Over 8 million TCR beta CDR3 reads were obtained for each mother, and 2.7 million or so reads were obtained for each child. In both related and unrelated pairs, thymic selection shapes the output of TCR recombination in a similar way, with inherited differences having only a minor effect. Normalized repertoire overlap was always slightly but never significantly higher in related than unrelated mother-child pairs. No persistent microchimeric T cell clones were detected, at a sensitivity of roughly 99 clones per million clonotypes. To look for features that set related mother-child pairs apart from unrelated individuals, the researchers ran deep NGS to compare the TCR beta repertoires of mothers and children. On average, the children were around 11 +/- 4 years old, while the mothers were about 37 +/- 4 years old. After adapters were ligated using NEBNext reagents, the libraries underwent 100+100 nt paired-end sequencing on an Illumina HiSeq 2000. To prevent cross-contamination, the mother and child libraries were prepared one month apart and sequenced in separate runs. Between 500,000 and 2,000,000 distinct TCR beta clonotypes were identified per donor. Naive TCR beta clonotypes were estimated from low-frequency clonotypes matched to each donor's FACS-determined naive share, without sorting.

Rearrangement joined TRBV12-3 or TRBV12-4 to TRBJ1-1; the D gene is unclear. The clonotype originates from a boy aged 2 to 9 in good health. The sequencing input was blood. The CDR3 reads CASSFGSEAFF. The sequenced DNA is TGTGCCAGCAGTTTTGGCAGTGAAGCTTTCTTT.